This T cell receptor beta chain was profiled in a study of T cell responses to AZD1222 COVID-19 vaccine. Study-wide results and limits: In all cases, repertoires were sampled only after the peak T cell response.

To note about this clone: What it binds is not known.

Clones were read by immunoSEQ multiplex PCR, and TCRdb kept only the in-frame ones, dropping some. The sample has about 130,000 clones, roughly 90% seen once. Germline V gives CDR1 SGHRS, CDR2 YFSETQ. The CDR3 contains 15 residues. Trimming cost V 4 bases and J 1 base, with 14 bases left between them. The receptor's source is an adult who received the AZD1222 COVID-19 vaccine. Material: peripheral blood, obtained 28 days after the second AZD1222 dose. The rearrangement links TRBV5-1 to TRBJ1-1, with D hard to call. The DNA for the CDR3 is TGCGCCAGCAGCCTCGTTATAACTGGGAACACTGAAGCTTTCTTT. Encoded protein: CASSLVITGNTEAFF.